The clone carrying this TCR beta chain was counted a single time. Its antigen remains unknown. Clones were sequenced by immunoSEQ multiplex PCR, and TCRdb holds only the in-frame ones, with some missing. The repertoire holds 130,000 to 150,000 clones, with less than 90% as singletons. The sample is drawn from a study of cytomegalovirus exposure and HLA in healthy donors. Study results and caveats: In vitro assays verified that a few CMV-associated chains recognized CMV antigens specifically.

The CDR3 is 16 residues long. After removal of 3 bases from V and 3 bases from J, the junction contained 9 bases not matched to a gene. CDR1 and CDR2 from the germline V gene are MNHEY and SMNVEV (reference sequence). The J gene is TRBJ2-5, the V gene TRBV27; 8 nucleotides align to TRBD2. This receptor was taken from a woman aged 18-29 years in good health and CMV-seropositive. Sequencing used PBMCs. CDR3 in DNA: TGTGCCAGCAGTTTGGGAGGGGGACTAGTTAAAGAGACCCAGTACTTC. It specifies CASSLGGGLVKETQYF.